The next 2 T cell receptor beta chains were all read from a single sample in a study of T cell repertoires in cytomegalovirus infection. Antigens of these TCRs are unknown. In TCRdb, the reads were re-called with MiXCR into one record per CDR3 protein. Of about 130,000 distinct CDR3 sequences listed, roughly a quarter are singletons. The sample consisted of PBMCs, sequenced either directly or after in vitro stimulation (not recorded which). The source is a human donor in good health (CMV status not recorded). Some clones in this sample may be carry-over from other donors' samples.

The chain employs TRBV7-2 and TRBJ2-7; D assignment may be TRBD1 or TRBD2 (5 bases each). Trimming removed 1 base at V and 6 bases at J, with 13 bases between. The CDR3 contains 14 residues. Germline-derived CDR1 and CDR2 are SGHTA and FQGNSA. The CDR3 region has the DNA TGTGCCAGCAGCTTAGGGCAGGCGAGGGGCGAGCAGTACTTC. The encoded protein is CASSLGQARGEQYF. Full variable domain (missing parts from reference TRBV7-2 and TRBJ2-7): GAGVSQSPSNKVTEKGKDVELRCDPISGHTALYWYRQSLGQGLEFLIYFQGNSAPDKSGLPSDRFSAERTGGSVSTLTIQRTQQEDSAVYLCASSLGQARGEQYFGPGTRLTVT.

The V and J genes are TRBV6-6 and TRBJ1-5, with a possible D match to TRBD1 (6 bases). Germline V lookup: CDR1 MNHNY, CDR2 SVGAGI (reference sequence). This CDR3 is 18 amino acids long. Trimming cost V 6 bases and J 2 bases, with 23 bases left between them. CDR3 amino acids: CASSPSTKTGFGNQPQHF. The CDR3 DNA is TGTGCCAGCAGCCCGAGTACCAAAACAGGGTTCGGCAATCAGCCCCAGCATTTT.